This TCR beta chain was recorded in a study of T-cell memory formation after mild COVID-19. About the study: TCR clusters were largely donor specific.

This CDR3 is 11 amino acids long. TCRdb fed the 5' RACE reads into MiXCR, producing one record per CDR3 protein. The top ten hold more than 9% of the sample, which has 470,000 or so distinct CDR3 sequences, 15% to 20% seen once. Broader study findings: CD4+ clones that contracted lay mainly in CM and EM; CD8+ ones lay in EMRA.

About this clonotype itself: The antigen is undetermined.

This receptor was taken from an adult woman who had mild COVID-19 (a few samples of this study predate the infection). Cell type and time point are not known. The rearrangement links TRBV21-1 to TRBJ2-3; the D segment call TRBD1 is taken from the table without a DNA check. TRBV21-1 is a pseudogene locus. The specimen sequenced was PBMCs or a T cell subset sorted from them (not recorded which). CDR3 region: CASSNGQGQYF. The CDR3 bases are TGTGCCAGCAGCAATGGACAGGGACAGTATTTT.